Below are 6 T cell receptor beta chains sequenced from a single sample in a study of cytomegalovirus exposure and HLA in healthy donors. The PCR employed 60 Vbeta primers together with 13 Jbeta primers. Generated by immunoSEQ multiplex PCR, the TCRdb table keeps only in-frame clones and is missing some. The sample lists around 120,000 clones, around 69% occurring once. Sequencing input: PBMCs. The receptors here all came from a human donor in good health.

V gene TRBV19 combines with J gene TRBJ1-2; D gene ambiguous. V was trimmed by 4 bases and J by 8 bases, leaving 14 bases between them. This CDR3 region has 13 residues. Germline lookup yields CDR1 LNHDA and CDR2 SQIVND (reference sequence). The CDR3 region is CASSRSTSPGYTF. Written as DNA, the CDR3 is TGTGCCAGTAGTAGAAGTACAAGTCCCGGCTACACCTTC.

In nucleotides, the CDR3 is TGTGCCAGCAGCTTGGGGCCCCCGAACGCTTTCTTT. This codes for CASSLGPPNAFF. The V and J genes are TRBV5-5 and TRBJ1-1; D is undetermined. The CDR3 is 12 amino acids. The germline V and J ends were trimmed by 0 bases and 11 bases, with 11 bases remaining between them. CDR1 and CDR2 from the germline V gene are SGHKS and YYEKEE (reference sequence). The full variable domain, with the rest looked up from reference TRBV5-5 and TRBJ1-1, is DAGVTQSPTHLIKTRGQQVTLRCSPISGHKSVSWYQQVLGQGPQFIFQYYEKEERGRGNFPDRFSARQFPNYSSELNVNALLLGDSALYLCASSLGPPNAFFGQGTRLTVV.

The rearrangement joins TRBV27 to TRBJ2-3; 9 nucleotides agree with TRBD1. Germline V gene lookup returns CDR1 MNHEY and CDR2 SMNVEV (reference sequence). The CDR3 sequence is 15 residues long. With V trimmed by 5 bases and J by 5 bases, 8 bases remained unmatched. CDR3 amino acids: CASSTHWTGEDTQYF. CDR3 sequence (DNA): TGTGCCAGCAGTACCCATTGGACAGGGGAAGATACGCAGTATTTT.

V and J are TRBV28 and TRBJ1-2, with 9 bases that match TRBD1. CDR1 MDHEN and CDR2 SYDVKM come from the germline V gene. There are 19 residues in the CDR3. V trimming: 2 bases; J trimming: 3 bases; junction bases outside the gene matches: 16. Here the CDR3 DNA reads TGTGCCAGCAGTTTAGTCACCACAGGGGGCGCAACGTTTCACTATGGCTACACCTTC. This encodes CASSLVTTGGATFHYGYTF.

The gene calls are TRBV14 and TRBJ1-1; weak D call: TRBD1 (6 bases). The CDR3 length is 15 residues. The V gene's germline CDR1 is SGHDN and CDR2 FVKESK. The ends were cut back, 1 base at V and 4 bases at J, with 13 bases in the middle. The CDR3 DNA reads TGTGCCAGCAGCCAAGTGGTTGGACAGAGCACTGAAGCTTTCTTT. Its translation is CASSQVVGQSTEAFF.

CDR3 loop: CASRTGMGTSNQPQHF. In DNA form, the CDR3 reads TGTGCCAGCAGGACAGGGATGGGGACTAGCAATCAGCCCCAGCATTTT. The chain combines TRBV19 with TRBJ1-5, with 8 bases matching TRBD1. The CDR3 is made up of 16 amino acids. Trimming cost V 9 bases and J 0 bases; bases outside gene matches: 10. CDR1 is LNHDA and CDR2 is SQIVND in the germline V gene (reference sequence). Filled out from reference TRBV19 and TRBJ1-5, the complete variable domain reads DGGITQSPKYLFRKEGQNVTLSCEQNLNHDAMYWYRQDPGQGLRLIYYSQIVNDFQKGDIAEGYSVSREKKESFPLTVTSAQKNPTAFYLCASRTGMGTSNQPQHFGDGTRLSIL.